Below, 27 T cell receptor beta chains from the same sample are listed, as sequenced in a study of cytomegalovirus exposure and HLA in healthy donors. This table comes from immunoSEQ multiplex PCR, and its TCRdb copy is limited to in-frame clones, with some not included. The sample comprises over 85,000 clones, roughly 90% of which are singletons, and around 1.4% rests with the top ten. Specimen: PBMCs. The receptors were sampled from a woman in her thirties in good health and CMV-seropositive.

The genes are TRBV4-1 and TRBJ1-4; tentatively, D is TRBD1 (5 bases). This CDR3 comprises 19 residues. V lost 5 bases, J lost 0 bases, and 22 bases lay in between. Germline lookup yields CDR1 MGHRA and CDR2 YSYEKL. The CDR3 protein is CASSFRQGETSATNEKLFF. The CDR3 DNA is TGCGCCAGCAGCTTTAGGCAGGGCGAAACCAGTGCAACTAATGAAAAACTGTTTTTT.

The chain joins TRBV6-9 to TRBJ2-5, with a tentative D call TRBD1 (5 bases). Trimming removed 1 base at V and 1 base at J, with 7 bases between. CDR3 length: 14 amino acids. From germline, CDR1 is MNHGY and CDR2 SVAAGI. The CDR3 nucleotides read TGTGCCAGCAGTTATTGTAGGGGCCAAGAGACCCAGTACTTC. It is translated as CASSYCRGQETQYF.

V is TRBV19 and J is TRBJ1-1; unclear D gene. This CDR3 has 12 amino acids. Germline CDR1 and CDR2: LNHDA and SQIVND (reference sequence). V lost 3 bases and J 5 bases, leaving 7 bases between the germline ends. In DNA, the CDR3 is TGTGCCAGTAGTATTGCGGGAACTGAAGCTTTCTTT. It codes for CASSIAGTEAFF.

This clone came up once. The chain couples TRBV11-2 to TRBJ2-1; TRBD1 matches at 11 bases. The trim removed 0 bases at V and 6 bases at J, leaving 4 bases unmatched. The CDR3 covers 16 residues. The V gene's germline CDR1 is SGHAT and CDR2 FQNNGV. CDR3 nucleotides: TGTGCCAGCAGCTTAGATGGACAGGGGGCGTCCAATGAGCAGTTCTTC. This encodes CASSLDGQGASNEQFF.

This chain links TRBV5-1 with TRBJ1-5; 7 bases map to TRBD1. Germline V gives CDR1 SGHRS, CDR2 YFSETQ. The CDR3 loop spans 14 amino acids. V gave up 5 bases and J gave up 7 bases; unmatched junction bases: 9. This chain's CDR3 is CASSLEGAGQPQHF. CDR3 DNA: TGCGCCAGCAGTCTCGAGGGGGCAGGACAGCCCCAGCATTTT.

The chain couples TRBV10-3 to TRBJ1-3; unclear D gene. Germline V gene data show CDR1 as ENHRY and CDR2 as SYGVKD. The V end lost 0 bases, the J end lost 6 bases, and 15 bases lay between the germline ends. This CDR3 contains 16 residues. The chain's CDR3 is CAISESMAAVANTIYF. The CDR3 region has the DNA TGTGCCATCAGTGAGTCCATGGCGGCAGTCGCAAACACCATATATTTT.

The chain links TRBV18 to TRBJ2-3; D may be TRBD2 (6 bases). Trimming stripped 1 base from V and 0 bases from J, with 20 bases between. Per germline, CDR1 KGHSH and CDR2 LQKENI. The CDR3 sequence is 19 residues long. The CDR3 spells CASSPLVTGASTSTDTQYF. CDR3 sequence (DNA): TGTGCCAGCTCACCACTTGTTACGGGAGCGTCTACTAGCACAGATACGCAGTATTTT.

This chain connects TRBV13 to TRBJ1-5; the D is unclear. The CDR3 runs 16 residues. Germline loops: CDR1 PRHDT, CDR2 FYEKMQ (reference sequence). V was pared by 5 bases and J by 0 bases, with 14 bases between. CDR3 loop: CASSPPDKTSNQPQHF. The CDR3 bases are TGTGCCAGCAGCCCCCCCGACAAGACTAGCAATCAGCCCCAGCATTTT. Using reference TRBV13 and TRBJ1-5 for the parts outside the CDR3, the full variable domain is AAGVIQSPRHLIKEKRETATLKCYPIPRHDTVYWYQQGPGQDPQFLISFYEKMQSDKGSIPDRFSAQQFSDYHSELNMSSLELGDSALYFCASSPPDKTSNQPQHFGDGTRLSIL.

V gene TRBV2 combines with J gene TRBJ1-5; D not certain. The CDR3 contains 11 residues. CDR1 is SNHLY, CDR2 FYNNEI, per germline. Trimming removed 6 bases from V and 9 bases from J, with 9 bases in between. For the CDR3, the DNA is TGTGCCAGCAGCGCATCCGGGCCCCAGCATTTT. Translating it yields CASSASGPQHF.

This chain's CDR3 is CASMGTSGITGELFF. For the CDR3, the DNA is TGTGCCAGCATGGGGACTAGCGGGATTACCGGGGAGCTGTTTTTT. This rearrangement joins TRBV2 to TRBJ2-2; 13 positions match TRBD2. Per the germline V gene, CDR1 is SNHLY and CDR2 is FYNNEI. This CDR3 has 15 residues. The junction had 4 bases not matched to a gene; V was cut back by 7 bases and J by 5 bases.

The CDR3 coding sequence is TGTGCCAGCAGCCAAGACGCCAGGGCGCGAGGTGAGCAGTTCTTC. Translating it yields CASSQDARARGEQFF. The chain is built from TRBV14 and TRBJ2-1; tentative D call: TRBD1 (5 bases). V lost 0 bases, J lost 9 bases, and 15 bases lay in between. Germline CDR1 reads SGHDN; CDR2 reads FVKESK. This CDR3 has 15 amino acids.

This rearrangement joins TRBV6-1 to TRBJ2-1, with TRBD2 matching over 10 bases. Looked up from germline, CDR1 is MNHNS and CDR2 is SASEGT. Germline trimming cut 1 base from V and 7 bases from J; bases unmatched to any gene: 16. CDR3 length: 19 residues. The CDR3 sequence is CASSEVSGRASFGWNEQFF. Written as DNA, the CDR3 is TGTGCCAGCAGTGAAGTGAGCGGGAGGGCAAGTTTTGGTTGGAATGAGCAGTTCTTC.

This clone has just a few counts. The chain recombines TRBV6-1 with TRBJ2-1; TRBD2 agrees at 7 bases. In germline, CDR1 is MNHNS, CDR2 SASEGT. The CDR3 is made up of 16 amino acids. With 1 base clipped from V and 2 bases from J, the junction kept 5 bases outside the gene matches. The CDR3 DNA follows: TGTGCCAGCAGTGAAGGCGGGAGTCTCGCCTACAATGAGCAGTTCTTC. It codes for CASSEGGSLAYNEQFF.

V is TRBV28 and J is TRBJ2-1, with TRBD2 matching over 9 bases. The V and J ends lost 4 bases and 8 bases, in that order; junction bases with no gene match: 9. The germline gives CDR1 MDHEN, CDR2 SYDVKM. The CDR3 totals 15 residues. CDR3 coding DNA: TGTGCCAGCAGTTCCCCTCTGGCGGGAGGGTATGAGCAGTTCTTC. This codes for CASSSPLAGGYEQFF.

The chain is built from TRBV6-1 and TRBJ1-6; the D gene is possibly TRBD1 (5 bases). Trimming pared 3 bases from V and 5 bases from J, leaving 8 bases between. Germline CDR1 and CDR2: MNHNS and SASEGT. The CDR3 has 14 residues. The CDR3 loop reads CASSEGQDNSPLHF. The DNA for the CDR3 is TGTGCCAGCAGTGAGGGGCAGGATAATTCACCCCTCCACTTT.

Of note for this clone: The junction departs from the called germline gene at one end, perhaps through a read error. This chain uses TRBV2 with TRBJ2-3, with 11 bases aligning to TRBD2. The germline CDR1 and CDR2 sequences are SNHLY and FYNNEI. The CDR3 is 19 residues long. CDR3 DNA: TGTGCCAGCAGCGAAGGGACTAGCGGTATCTTACCCGGCGCAGATACGCAGTATTTT. It translates to CASSEGTSGILPGADTQYF.

The chain has TRBV28 and TRBJ2-7, with 7 positions matching TRBD1. CDR3 length equals 15 residues. The junction had 8 bases not matched to a gene; V was cut back by 6 bases and J by 0 bases. Germline loops: CDR1 MDHEN, CDR2 SYDVKM. The CDR3 DNA follows: TGTGCCAGCAGAAGACAGGGATTCAGCTCCTACGAGCAGTACTTC. Translation gives CASRRQGFSSYEQYF.

This clone was observed a single time. The genes are TRBV27 and TRBJ2-6, with TRBD1 as a possible D gene (6 bases). Germline V gene sequence: CDR1 MNHEY, CDR2 SMNVEV (reference sequence). With 5 bases removed from V and 0 bases from J, the gap between germline ends came to 17 bases. The CDR3 covers 18 residues. DNA for the CDR3: TGTGCCAGCAGTAAAACGACAGGTTCTAGCTCTGGGGCCAACGTCCTGACTTTC. Its protein product is CASSKTTGSSSGANVLTF.

The CDR3 sequence is CASGRGSGNTIYF. CDR3 coding DNA: TGTGCCAGCGGGCGGGGATCTGGAAACACCATATATTTT. This rearrangement joins TRBV7-9 to TRBJ1-3; the D is unclear. The CDR3 totals 13 residues. Germline CDR1 reads SEHNR; CDR2 reads FQNEAQ (reference sequence). The V end lost 8 bases, the J end lost 1 base, and 9 bases lay between the germline ends.

The rearrangement links TRBV7-2 to TRBJ1-6, with 9 nucleotides matching TRBD1. V was clipped by 5 bases and J by 0 bases; unmatched bases: 5. The CDR3 has 17 residues. CDR1 and CDR2 (germline): SGHTA, FQGNSA. Written as DNA, the CDR3 is TGTGCCAGCAGCCTAGGGACAGGGTTCTCCTATAATTCACCCCTCCACTTT. It is translated as CASSLGTGFSYNSPLHF.

CDR3 sequence (DNA): TGTGCCAGCAGCTCGGACAGAAATCAGCCCCAGCATTTT. It codes for CASSSDRNQPQHF. This chain connects TRBV7-9 to TRBJ1-5; tentatively, D is TRBD1 (6 bases). The CDR3 runs to 13 residues. The germline V and J ends were trimmed by 4 bases and 4 bases, with 8 bases remaining between them. The germline gives CDR1 SEHNR, CDR2 FQNEAQ (reference sequence).

The V and J genes are TRBV4-1 and TRBJ1-1, with a tentative D call TRBD1 (5 bases). This CDR3 has 15 amino acids. Trimming pared 6 bases from V and 4 bases from J, leaving 18 bases between. Germline CDR1 is MGHRA and CDR2 is YSYEKL. CDR3 protein: CASRRTGGIGTEAFF. DNA of the CDR3: TGCGCCAGCAGGAGAACAGGTGGTATCGGCACTGAAGCTTTCTTT.

The chain is built from TRBV30 and TRBJ1-5, with D unresolved. This CDR3 has 15 amino acids. CDR1 and CDR2 (germline): GTSNPN, SVGIG (reference sequence). The V gene lost 2 bases and the J gene lost 5 bases, with 16 bases spanning the gap. CDR3 in DNA: TGTGCCTGGAGTCCCCCCGGGTCCGAGTATCAGCCCCAGCATTTT. Translation gives CAWSPPGSEYQPQHF.

The chain couples TRBV11-2 to TRBJ2-7, with 10 bases matching TRBD2. In germline, CDR1 is SGHAT, CDR2 FQNNGV. The CDR3 has 19 residues. After removal of 4 bases from V and 0 bases from J, the junction contained 15 bases not matched to a gene. The CDR3 is CASSYVEASGGAGSYEQYF. The CDR3 DNA sequence: TGTGCCAGCAGCTACGTAGAAGCTAGCGGGGGTGCCGGCTCCTACGAGCAGTACTTC.

This clone was recorded only once. CDR3 in amino acids: CAWSVRQKGYEQYF. DNA of the CDR3: TGTGCCTGGAGTGTACGACAGAAGGGCTACGAGCAGTACTTC. The chain recombines TRBV30 with TRBJ2-7; TRBD1 is a possible D gene (5 bases). Germline values: CDR1 GTSNPN, CDR2 SVGIG (reference sequence). V lost 0 bases, J lost 3 bases, and 12 bases lay in between. The CDR3 consists of 14 residues. The complete variable domain, with remaining parts taken from reference TRBV30 and TRBJ2-7, reads SQTIHQWPATLVQPVGSPLSLECTVEGTSNPNLYWYRQAAGRGLQLLFYSVGIGQISSEVPQNLSASRPQDRQFILSSKKLLLSDSGFYLCAWSVRQKGYEQYFGPGTRLTVT.

This chain joins TRBV27 and TRBJ2-5; tentatively, D is TRBD1 (6 bases). V was trimmed by 2 bases and J by 3 bases, leaving 16 bases between them. Germline loops: CDR1 MNHEY, CDR2 SMNVEV (reference sequence). CDR3 length: 16 amino acids. CDR3 sequence reads: CASSLGAGAREETQYF. In DNA, the CDR3 is TGTGCCAGCAGTTTAGGGGCAGGGGCGAGGGAAGAGACCCAGTACTTC.

The chain joins TRBV29-1 to TRBJ1-2; 8 positions agree with TRBD1. The CDR3 sequence is 14 residues long. V trimming: 4 bases; J trimming: 2 bases; junction bases outside the gene matches: 6. Germline loops: CDR1 SQVTM, CDR2 ANQGSEA. Written as DNA, the CDR3 is TGCAGCGTTGTTGGCCAGGGGGCGAACTATGGCTACACCTTC. Its translation: CSVVGQGANYGYTF.